The clone carrying this T cell receptor beta chain was counted at least ten times. These data come from a study of T cells after yellow fever vaccination. Via MiXCR, TCRdb re-called the 5' RACE reads, giving one row per CDR3 protein. Of about 57,000 distinct CDR3 sequences listed, approximately 8% are singletons. This receptor was obtained from a young man who received the YFV17D yellow fever vaccine. The sample consisted of CD8+ T cells sorted from PBMCs, taken 15 days after the yellow fever booster vaccination.

The CDR3 bases are TGTGCCAGCAGCTCGACCCTCACCGGGGAGCTGTTTTTT. Its translation: CASSSTLTGELFF. This chain uses TRBV7-9 with TRBJ2-2; D is ambiguous. CDR3 length: 13 amino acids. V lost 4 bases and J lost 4, with 7 bases in between. The germline V gene encodes CDR1 SEHNR and CDR2 FQNEAQ (reference sequence). The whole variable domain, filled in from reference TRBV7-9 and TRBJ2-2, reads DTGVSQNPRHKITKRGQNVTFRCDPISEHNRLYWYRQTLGQGPEFLTYFQNEAQLEKSRLLSDRFSAERPKGSFSTLEIQRTEQGDSAMYLCASSSTLTGELFFGEGSRLTVL.